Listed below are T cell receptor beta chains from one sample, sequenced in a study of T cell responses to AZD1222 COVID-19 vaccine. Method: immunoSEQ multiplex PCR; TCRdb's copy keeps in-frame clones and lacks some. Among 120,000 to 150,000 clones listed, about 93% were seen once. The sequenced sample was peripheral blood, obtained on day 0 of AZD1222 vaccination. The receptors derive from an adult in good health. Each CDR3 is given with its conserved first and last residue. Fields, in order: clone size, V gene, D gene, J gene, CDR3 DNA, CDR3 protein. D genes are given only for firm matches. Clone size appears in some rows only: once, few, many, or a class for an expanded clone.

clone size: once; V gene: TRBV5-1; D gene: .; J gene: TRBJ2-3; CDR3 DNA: TGCGCCAGCAGCTTGGAACAGCAGACAGATACGCAGTATTTT; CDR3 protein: CASSLEQQTDTQYF
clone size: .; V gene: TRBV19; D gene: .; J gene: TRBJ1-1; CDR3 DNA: TGTGCCAGTAGTATGCCCACGGGGGGGGCTGAAGCTTTCTTT; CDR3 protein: CASSMPTGGAEAFF
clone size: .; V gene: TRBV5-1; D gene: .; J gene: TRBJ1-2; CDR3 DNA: TGCGCCAGCAGCTTGAACGGCCAGGTTGACTATGGCTACACCTTC; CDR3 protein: CASSLNGQVDYGYTF
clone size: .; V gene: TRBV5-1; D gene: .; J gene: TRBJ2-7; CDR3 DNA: TGCGCCAGCAGCGAGAGGGAGGGGGACGAGCAGTACTTC; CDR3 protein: CASSEREGDEQYF
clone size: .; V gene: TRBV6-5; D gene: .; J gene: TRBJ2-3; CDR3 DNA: TGTGCCAGCAGTTACAGCTATACGCAGTATTTT; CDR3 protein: CASSYSYTQYF
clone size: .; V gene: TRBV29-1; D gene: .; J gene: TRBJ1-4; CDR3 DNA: TGCAGCGTGTGGCTAGGGGCCGGGTTAGAAAAACTGTTTTTT; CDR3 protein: CSVWLGAGLEKLFF
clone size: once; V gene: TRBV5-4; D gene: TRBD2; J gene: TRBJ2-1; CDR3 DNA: TGTGCCAGCAGATACCCCGACAGTTATAGCGGGGGGGCACAGGGCGAGCAGTTCTTC; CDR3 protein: CASRYPDSYSGGAQGEQFF
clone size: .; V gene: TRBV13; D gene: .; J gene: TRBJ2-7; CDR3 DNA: TGTGCCAGCAGCTTAGGCCTTACTAGAACCTACGAGCAGTACTTC; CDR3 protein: CASSLGLTRTYEQYF
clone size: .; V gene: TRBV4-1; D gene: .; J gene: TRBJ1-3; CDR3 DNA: TGCGCCAGCAGCCAAGTCGAGGGACGCGGGGACACCATATATTTT; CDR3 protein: CASSQVEGRGDTIYF
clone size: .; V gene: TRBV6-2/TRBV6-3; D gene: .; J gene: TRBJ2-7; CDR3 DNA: TGTGCCAGCAGTCCCCAGGGCCCGTGGGAGCAGTACTTC; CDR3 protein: CASSPQGPWEQYF
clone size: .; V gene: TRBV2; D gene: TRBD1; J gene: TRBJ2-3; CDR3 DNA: TGTGCCAGCAGTGCGACAGGGATTAAGAGCACAGATACGCAGTATTTT; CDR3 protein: CASSATGIKSTDTQYF
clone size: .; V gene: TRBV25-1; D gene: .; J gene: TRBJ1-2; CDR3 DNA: TGTGCCAGCAGTTACCCGGGGTTGGGGGTTGGCTACACCTTC; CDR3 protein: CASSYPGLGVGYTF
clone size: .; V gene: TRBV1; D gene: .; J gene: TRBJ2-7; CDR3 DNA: TGCACCAGCAGCCCAACTACCGCTAGCGGGATGTTTGTCTCCTACGAGCAGTACTTC; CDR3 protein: CTSSPTTASGMFVSYEQYF
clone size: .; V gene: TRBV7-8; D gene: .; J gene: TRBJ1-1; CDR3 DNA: TGTGCCAGCAGCTTACGGGGGGGCCGGGGAATCGTCACTGAAGCTTTCTTT; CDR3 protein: CASSLRGGRGIVTEAFF
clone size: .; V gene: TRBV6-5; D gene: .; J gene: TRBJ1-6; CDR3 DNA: TGTGCCAGCAGTTCCCAACTGACTAATTCACCCCTCCACTTT; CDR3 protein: CASSSQLTNSPLHF
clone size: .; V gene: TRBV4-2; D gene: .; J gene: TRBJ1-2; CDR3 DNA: TGTGCCAGCAGCCAAGTCGGGGGGGAAGGGGCGCGTTCTGGCTACACCTTC; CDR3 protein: CASSQVGGEGARSGYTF
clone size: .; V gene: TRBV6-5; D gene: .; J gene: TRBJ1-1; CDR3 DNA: TGTGCCAGTACGACAGTTCTGAACACTGAAGCTTTCTTT; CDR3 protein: CASTTVLNTEAFF
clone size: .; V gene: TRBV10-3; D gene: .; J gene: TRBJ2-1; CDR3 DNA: TGTGCCATCAGTGCGGACCAGAGCTCCTACAATGAGCAGTTCTTC; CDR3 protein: CAISADQSSYNEQFF
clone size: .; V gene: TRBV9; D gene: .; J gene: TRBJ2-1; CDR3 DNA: TGTGCCAGCAGCGTAGCTCCGGAGGGCGGTGAGCAGTTCTTC; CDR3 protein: CASSVAPEGGEQFF
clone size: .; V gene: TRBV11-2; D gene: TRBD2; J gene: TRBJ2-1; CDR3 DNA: TGTGCCAGCAGCTTGGGCCGATTAGCGGGCCTCTACAATGAGCAGTTCTTC; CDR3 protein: CASSLGRLAGLYNEQFF
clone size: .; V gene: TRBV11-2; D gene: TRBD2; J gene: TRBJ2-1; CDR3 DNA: TGTGCCAGCAGCCTGCTAGCGGGAGGGCAATCCAATGAGCAGTTCTTC; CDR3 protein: CASSLLAGGQSNEQFF
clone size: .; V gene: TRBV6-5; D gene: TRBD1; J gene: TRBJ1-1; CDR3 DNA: TGTGCCAGCGCACCGCAGGGGGACACTGAAGCTTTCTTT; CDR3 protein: CASAPQGDTEAFF
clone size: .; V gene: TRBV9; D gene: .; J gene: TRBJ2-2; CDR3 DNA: TGTGCCAGCAATAAGGGGAACACCGGGGAGCTGTTTTTT; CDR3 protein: CASNKGNTGELFF
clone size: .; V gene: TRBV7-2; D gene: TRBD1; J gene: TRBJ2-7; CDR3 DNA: TGTGCCAGCAGCGATCCGGGACAGGGCAGCTCCTACGAGCAGTACTTC; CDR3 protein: CASSDPGQGSSYEQYF
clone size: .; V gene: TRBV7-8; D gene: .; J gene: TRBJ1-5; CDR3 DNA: TGTGCCAGCAGCTTACCCAGGGTCCTGGAGGATAGCAATCAGCCCCAGCATTTT; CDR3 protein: CASSLPRVLEDSNQPQHF
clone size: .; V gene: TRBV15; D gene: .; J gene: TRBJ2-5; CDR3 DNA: TGTGCCACCAGCGGCGGGACCACGGAGACCCAGTACTTC; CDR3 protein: CATSGGTTETQYF
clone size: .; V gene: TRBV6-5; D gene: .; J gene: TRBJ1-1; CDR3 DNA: TGTGCCAGCACCTTCGGGAAGGGTACTGAAGCTTTCTTT; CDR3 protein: CASTFGKGTEAFF